The 24 T cell receptor beta chains listed next were all sequenced from one sample in a study of T-cell reconstitution after alpha-beta-depleted transplantation in children. Unique molecular identifiers featured in how the TCRbeta library was prepared. TCRdb re-analysed the PCR reads in MiXCR, keeping a single row per CDR3 protein. The table records roughly 90,000 distinct CDR3 sequences, 12% of them present only once. This specimen consisted of PBMCs from the stem cell graft donor, obtained from the stem cell graft. The origin of the receptors is a human donor who donated a stem cell graft to a child with inherited bone marrow failure.

This clonotype was found many times. The chain employs TRBV5-4 and TRBJ2-5, with 7 positions matching TRBD1. CDR3 length: 15 amino acids. V trimming: 4 bases; J trimming: 4 bases; junction bases outside the gene matches: 10. CDR1 SGHNT and CDR2 YYREEE come from the germline V gene (reference sequence). The CDR3, as DNA: TGTGCCAGCAGCCTCCATGACAGGGCGTCAGAGACCCAGTACTTC. Amino acids: CASSLHDRASETQYF.

The sample holds many counts of this clonotype. The rearrangement uses TRBV6-5 and TRBJ1-3; D gene uncertain. There are 14 residues in the CDR3. CDR1 and CDR2 (germline): MNHEY, SVGAGI. Trimming took off 0 bases at V and 4 bases at J, with 7 bases between the two ends. The CDR3 loop reads CASSYSDGGNTIYF. As DNA, the CDR3 is TGTGCCAGCAGTTACTCGGACGGCGGAAACACCATATATTTT.

This clonotype was recorded many times. The V gene is TRBV4-2, the J gene TRBJ2-7; D possibly uses TRBD1 or TRBD2 (7 bases each). Trimming stripped 1 base from V and 4 bases from J, with 11 bases between. In germline, CDR1 is LGHNA, CDR2 YNFKEQ. The CDR3 contains 14 residues. The CDR3 loop reads CASSQVQGGYEQYF. The CDR3 nucleotides are TGTGCCAGCAGCCAAGTCCAGGGGGGGTACGAGCAGTACTTC.

This clonotype came up many times. The chain combines TRBV4-2 with TRBJ2-5; the D gene is possibly TRBD2 (6 bases). CDR3 length: 15 amino acids. The germline V gene has CDR1 LGHNA and CDR2 YNFKEQ. V gave up 4 bases and J gave up 7 bases, with 19 bases separating them. The CDR3 nucleotides are TGTGCCAGCAGCCTAAGTGGGAATAGCGGAGGGACCCAGTACTTC. Residues: CASSLSGNSGGTQYF.

This clonotype was detected ten times or more. CDR3 sequence: CASSLAGLDNEQFF. The CDR3, as DNA: TGCGCCAGCAGCCTAGCGGGGTTAGACAATGAGCAGTTCTTC. The J gene is TRBJ2-1, the V gene TRBV4-1; TRBD2 matches at 8 bases. Per the germline V gene, CDR1 is MGHRA and CDR2 is YSYEKL. V was pared by 4 bases and J by 5 bases, with 4 bases of the junction left unmatched. The CDR3 extends over 14 amino acids.

This clonotype was found many times. This rearrangement joins TRBV12-3 or TRBV12-4 to TRBJ1-1; D unclear. The V and J ends lost 3 bases and 5 bases respectively, with 4 bases between them. This CDR3 comprises 11 residues. The CDR3 loop is CASSFSTEAFF. In nucleotides, the CDR3 is TGTGCCAGCAGTTTTTCAACTGAAGCTTTCTTT.

This clonotype was recorded at least ten times. The chain links TRBV12-3 or TRBV12-4 to TRBJ2-5; 7 bases agree with TRBD1. The CDR3 extends over 18 amino acids. V shed 5 bases and J 1 base; nucleotides not matched to a gene: 16. The CDR3 region has the DNA TGTGCCAGCAGTCAAACTCGTGGACAGGTTGGGGCCCAAGAGACCCAGTACTTC. Residues: CASSQTRGQVGAQETQYF.

At least ten counts were recorded for this clonotype. The chain carries TRBV11-3 and TRBJ1-1; a possible D gene is TRBD1 (5 bases). Deletions cut 5 bases from V and 3 bases from J, with 7 bases between. CDR1 and CDR2 from the germline V gene are SGHNT and YENEEA. The CDR3 loop spans 12 amino acids. CDR3 nucleotide sequence: TGTGCCAGCAGCCCGGGGGACACTGAAGCTTTCTTT. Encoded protein: CASSPGDTEAFF.

This clonotype was picked up many times. V is TRBV27 and J is TRBJ2-2; no reliable D call. Germline CDR1 is MNHEY and CDR2 is SMNVEV (reference sequence). The CDR3 has 12 amino acids. The V and J ends lost 3 bases and 4 bases respectively, with 3 bases between them. The CDR3 is CASSFGTGELFF. CDR3 bases: TGTGCCAGCAGTTTTGGCACCGGGGAGCTGTTTTTT.

This clonotype was detected only a few times. This chain uses TRBV13 with TRBJ2-3; no definite D call. The CDR3 length is 16 residues. With 3 bases removed from V and 0 bases from J, the gap between germline ends came to 13 bases. CDR1 is PRHDT, CDR2 FYEKMQ, per germline (reference sequence). The CDR3 loop is CASSFSSLGSTDTQYF. The CDR3 DNA reads as TGTGCCAGCAGCTTTTCTTCATTAGGTAGCACAGATACGCAGTATTTT.

This clonotype occurred many times. This rearrangement joins TRBV14 to TRBJ2-7; 8 nucleotides agree with TRBD1. The trim removed 1 base at V and 4 bases at J, leaving 3 bases unmatched. CDR1 is SGHDN and CDR2 is FVKESK in the germline V gene. The CDR3 has 14 amino acids. The CDR3 spells CASSQGTGWYEQYF. Here the CDR3 DNA reads TGTGCCAGCAGCCAAGGGACAGGGTGGTACGAGCAGTACTTC.

The rearrangement joins TRBV4-1 to TRBJ2-3; 8 positions match TRBD1. V shed 6 bases, J shed 1 base, and the junction held 18 bases outside the gene matches. The CDR3 is made up of 19 amino acids. Germline V gene lookup returns CDR1 MGHRA and CDR2 YSYEKL. CDR3 bases: TGCGCCAGCAGTCGGGACAGGAGCCCCCCACTCTATCGCACAGATACGCAGTATTTT. Translating gives CASSRDRSPPLYRTDTQYF.

The sample holds a few counts of this clonotype. This rearrangement joins TRBV6-6 to TRBJ1-1; possible D gene TRBD1, 5 bases. This CDR3 comprises 13 residues. Trimming removed 6 bases at V and 6 bases at J, with 14 bases between. The V gene's germline CDR1 is MNHNY and CDR2 SVGAGI (reference sequence). The CDR3 loop is CASRATDPPEAFF. In DNA, the CDR3 is TGTGCCAGCAGAGCGACAGATCCGCCTGAAGCTTTCTTT.

This clonotype was seen many times. V gene TRBV29-1 combines with J gene TRBJ2-7; 8 bases agree with TRBD2. With V trimmed by 6 bases and J by 4 bases, 8 bases remained unmatched. Germline lookup yields CDR1 SQVTM and CDR2 ANQGSEA. This CDR3 region has 13 residues. CDR3 protein: CSVGQGGGYEQYF. CDR3 nucleotides: TGCAGCGTCGGACAAGGCGGGGGGTACGAGCAGTACTTC.

This clonotype was counted at least ten times. The rearrangement joins TRBV9 to TRBJ2-7; D is perhaps TRBD2 (6 bases). CDR3 length: 16 amino acids. Germline V lookup: CDR1 SGDLS, CDR2 YYNGEE. Trimming removed 3 bases from V and 5 bases from J, with 21 bases in between. The CDR3 DNA reads as TGTGCCAGCAGCGGGCTGGGGGGAAGTATTAACCACGAGCAGTACTTC. Translated, it gives CASSGLGGSINHEQYF.

This clonotype was seen many times. The V call is TRBV7-9, the J call TRBJ2-1; D unresolved. The V and J ends lost 4 bases and 9 bases respectively, with 7 bases between them. This CDR3 region has 11 residues. The germline V gene has CDR1 SEHNR and CDR2 FQNEAQ (reference sequence). The CDR3 sequence is CASSSAFEQFF. The DNA of the CDR3 is TGTGCCAGCAGCTCAGCATTTGAGCAGTTCTTC. Complete variable domain (other parts from reference TRBV7-9 and TRBJ2-1): DTGVSQNPRHKITKRGQNVTFRCDPISEHNRLYWYRQTLGQGPEFLTYFQNEAQLEKSRLLSDRFSAERPKGSFSTLEIQRTEQGDSAMYLCASSSAFEQFFGPGTRLTVL.

V is TRBV6-1 and J is TRBJ1-1; the D is unclear. The CDR3 is 13 amino acids. The germline V gene has CDR1 MNHNS and CDR2 SASEGT. The ends were cut back, 11 bases at V and 4 bases at J, with 17 bases in the middle. The CDR3 DNA reads TGTGCCGGGAGTGCGACGGCAAGCACTGAAGCTTTCTTT. As protein: CAGSATASTEAFF.

This clonotype was seen a single time. The chain combines TRBV5-1 with TRBJ2-7, with 8 bases identical to TRBD1. From germline, CDR1 is SGHRS and CDR2 YFSETQ. V shed 0 bases, J shed 0 bases, and the junction held 5 bases outside the gene matches. This CDR3 is 16 amino acids long. The CDR3 is CASSLAETGDSYEQYF. The CDR3 nucleotides read TGCGCCAGCAGCTTGGCCGAGACAGGGGACTCCTACGAGCAGTACTTC. Full variable domain (outside the CDR3, taken from reference TRBV5-1 and TRBJ2-7): KAGVTQTPRYLIKTRGQQVTLSCSPISGHRSVSWYQQTPGQGLQFLFEYFSETQRNKGNFPGRFSGRQFSNSRSEMNVSTLELGDSALYLCASSLAETGDSYEQYFGPGTRLTVT.

This clonotype was recorded at least ten times. V gene TRBV7-6 combines with J gene TRBJ2-5; D ambiguous. V lost 1 base and J 1 base, leaving 10 bases between the germline ends. CDR1 and CDR2 from the germline V gene are SGHVS and FNYEAQ. CDR3 length equals 15 residues. The CDR3 reads CASSLVLVSQETQYF. CDR3 in DNA: TGTGCCAGCAGCTTAGTTCTGGTGTCCCAAGAGACCCAGTACTTC.

In its sample, this clonotype was seen many times. This chain uses TRBV28 with TRBJ2-1, with TRBD1 matching over 9 bases. The V and J ends lost 5 bases and 3 bases, in that order; junction bases with no gene match: 8. Germline V gene lookup returns CDR1 MDHEN and CDR2 SYDVKM. The CDR3 extends over 16 amino acids. The CDR3 is CASSPRWDRVYNEQFF. The CDR3 DNA is TGTGCCAGCAGTCCCAGGTGGGACAGGGTCTACAATGAGCAGTTCTTC. Full variable domain (missing parts from reference TRBV28 and TRBJ2-1): DVKVTQSSRYLVKRTGEKVFLECVQDMDHENMFWYRQDPGLGLRLIYFSYDVKMKEKGDIPEGYSVSREKKERFSLILESASTNQTSMYLCASSPRWDRVYNEQFFGPGTRLTVL.

The J gene is TRBJ2-1, the V gene TRBV6-2 or TRBV6-3; 7 positions match TRBD2. V was pared by 6 bases and J by 10 bases, with 9 bases of the junction left unmatched. Per the germline V gene, CDR1 is MNHEY and CDR2 is SVGEGT. The CDR3 has 13 residues. The chain's CDR3 is CASSPGLVGEQFF. CDR3 nucleotide sequence: TGTGCCAGCAGCCCCGGACTAGTGGGGGAGCAGTTCTTC.

There are many counts of this clonotype. The V gene is TRBV4-3, the J gene TRBJ2-5, with D uncertain. The CDR3 totals 14 residues. Germline-derived CDR1 and CDR2 are LGHNA and YSLEER. V shed 0 bases and J shed 7 bases, with 12 bases lying between them. CDR3 in amino acids: CASSQDHDVRTQYF. The CDR3 region has the DNA TGCGCCAGCAGCCAAGACCACGACGTGAGGACCCAGTACTTC.

This clonotype was observed a few times. The chain combines TRBV5-4 with TRBJ2-1; 14 bases line up with TRBD2. Germline assignment: CDR1 SGHNT and CDR2 YYREEE (reference sequence). V dropped 4 bases and J dropped 6; count of bases not matched to a gene: 3. The CDR3 runs 15 residues. The CDR3 reads CASSEGLAGVNEQFF. The CDR3 DNA reads TGTGCCAGCAGCGAGGGACTAGCGGGAGTCAATGAGCAGTTCTTC.

Many counts were recorded for this clonotype. The chain couples TRBV5-1 to TRBJ2-7; TRBD2 matches 8 bases. Germline loops: CDR1 SGHRS, CDR2 YFSETQ. Trimming cost V 5 bases and J 7 bases; bases outside gene matches: 11. The CDR3 consists of 14 residues. The CDR3 sequence: CASSAARGVREQYF. The CDR3 region has the DNA TGCGCCAGCAGTGCGGCGCGGGGGGTGCGGGAGCAGTACTTC.